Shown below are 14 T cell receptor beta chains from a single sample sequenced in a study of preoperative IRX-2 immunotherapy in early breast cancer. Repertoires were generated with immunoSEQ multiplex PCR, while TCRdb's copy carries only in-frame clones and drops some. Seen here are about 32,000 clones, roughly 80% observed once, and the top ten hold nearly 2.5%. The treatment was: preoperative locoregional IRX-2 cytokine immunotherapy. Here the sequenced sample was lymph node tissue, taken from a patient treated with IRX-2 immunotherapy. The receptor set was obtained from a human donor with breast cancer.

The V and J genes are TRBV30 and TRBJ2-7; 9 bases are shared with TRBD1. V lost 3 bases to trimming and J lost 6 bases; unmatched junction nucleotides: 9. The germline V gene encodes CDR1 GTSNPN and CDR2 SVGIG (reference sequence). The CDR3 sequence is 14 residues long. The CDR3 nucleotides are TGTGCCTGGAGACACCGGGACAGGGTGAGCGAGCAGTACTTC. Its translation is CAWRHRDRVSEQYF.

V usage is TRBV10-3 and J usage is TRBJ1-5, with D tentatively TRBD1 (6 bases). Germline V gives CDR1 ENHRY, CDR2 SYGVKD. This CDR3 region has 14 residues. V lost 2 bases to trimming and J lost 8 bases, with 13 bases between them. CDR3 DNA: TGTGCCATCAGTGAGCAGGGGAAGGGGGAGCCCCAGCATTTT. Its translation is CAISEQGKGEPQHF.

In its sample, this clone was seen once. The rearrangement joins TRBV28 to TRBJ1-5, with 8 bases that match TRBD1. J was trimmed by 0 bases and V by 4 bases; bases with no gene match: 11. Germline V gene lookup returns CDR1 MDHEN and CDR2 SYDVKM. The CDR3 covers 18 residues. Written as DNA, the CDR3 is TGTGCCAGCAGTTCATTTGGACAGGGAGCGTATAGCAATCAGCCCCAGCATTTT. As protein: CASSSFGQGAYSNQPQHF.

The CDR3 spells CASSRRGSYNEQFF. The DNA of the CDR3 is TGTGCCAGCAGTCGCAGAGGGTCCTACAATGAGCAGTTCTTC. The chain recombines TRBV6-9 with TRBJ2-1, with a weak D call TRBD2 (5 bases). Germline assignment: CDR1 MNHGY and CDR2 SVAAGI. V lost 5 bases, J lost 1 base, and 9 bases lay in between. The CDR3 loop spans 14 amino acids.

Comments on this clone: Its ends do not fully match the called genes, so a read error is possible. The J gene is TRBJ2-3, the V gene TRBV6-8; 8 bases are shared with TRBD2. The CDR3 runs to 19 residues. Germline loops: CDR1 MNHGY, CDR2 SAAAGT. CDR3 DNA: TGTGCCAGCAGTGACTCCTACAGTAGCGGGGACACTAGCACAGATACGCAGTATTTT. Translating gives CASSDSYSSGDTSTDTQYF.

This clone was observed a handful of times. In DNA form, the CDR3 reads TGTGCCAGCTCACCGCAGGCGATTAACTATGGCTACACCTTC. Translation: CASSPQAINYGYTF. The chain employs TRBV18 and TRBJ1-2; D not certain. V lost 3 bases and J lost 1, with 9 bases in between. Germline values: CDR1 KGHSH, CDR2 LQKENI. The CDR3 has 14 amino acids.

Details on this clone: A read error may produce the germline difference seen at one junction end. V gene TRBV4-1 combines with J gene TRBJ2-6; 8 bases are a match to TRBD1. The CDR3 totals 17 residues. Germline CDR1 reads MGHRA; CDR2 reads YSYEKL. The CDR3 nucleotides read TGCGCCAGCAGCCAATGGCAGGGGGCTGCTGGGGTCAACGTCCTGACTTTC. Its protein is CASSQWQGAAGVNVLTF.

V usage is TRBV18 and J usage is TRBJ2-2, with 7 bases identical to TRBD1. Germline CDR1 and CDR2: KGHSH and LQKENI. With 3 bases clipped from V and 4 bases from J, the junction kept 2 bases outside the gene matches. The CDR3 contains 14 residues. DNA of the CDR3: TGTGCCAGCTCACCGGACAGGCGCACCGGGGAGCTGTTTTTT. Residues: CASSPDRRTGELFF.

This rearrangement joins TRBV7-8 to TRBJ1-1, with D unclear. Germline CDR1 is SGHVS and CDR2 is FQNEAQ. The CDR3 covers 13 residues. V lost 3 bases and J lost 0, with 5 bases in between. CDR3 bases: TGTGCCAGCAGCTTTGGGATGAACACTGAAGCTTTCTTT. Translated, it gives CASSFGMNTEAFF.

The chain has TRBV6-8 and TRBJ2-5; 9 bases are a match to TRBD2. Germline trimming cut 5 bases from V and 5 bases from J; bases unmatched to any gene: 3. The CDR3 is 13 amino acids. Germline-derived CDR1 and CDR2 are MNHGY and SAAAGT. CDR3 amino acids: CASSVAGVETQYF. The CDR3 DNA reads TGTGCCAGCAGTGTAGCGGGAGTGGAGACCCAGTACTTC.

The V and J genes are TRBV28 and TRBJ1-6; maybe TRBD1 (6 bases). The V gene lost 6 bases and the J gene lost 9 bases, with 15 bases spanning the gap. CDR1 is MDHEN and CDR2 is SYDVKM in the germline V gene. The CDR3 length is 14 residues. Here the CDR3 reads CASRTSGESSPLHF. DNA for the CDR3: TGTGCCAGCAGGACCTCAGGGGAAAGTTCACCCCTCCACTTT.

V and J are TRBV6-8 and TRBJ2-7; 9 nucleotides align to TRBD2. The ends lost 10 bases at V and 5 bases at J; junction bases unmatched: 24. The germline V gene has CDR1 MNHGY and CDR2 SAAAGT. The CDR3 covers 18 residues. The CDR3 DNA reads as TGTGCCATCAGCGGTTCCATTCTTAGCGGGGGCCTTGGGGACGAGCAGTACTTC. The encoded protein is CAISGSILSGGLGDEQYF.

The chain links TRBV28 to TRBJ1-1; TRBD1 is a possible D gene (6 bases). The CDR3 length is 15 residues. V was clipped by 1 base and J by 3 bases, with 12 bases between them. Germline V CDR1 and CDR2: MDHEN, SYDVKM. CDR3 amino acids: CASSLSTQGHTEAFF. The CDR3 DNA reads TGTGCCAGCAGTTTATCCACACAGGGTCACACTGAAGCTTTCTTT.

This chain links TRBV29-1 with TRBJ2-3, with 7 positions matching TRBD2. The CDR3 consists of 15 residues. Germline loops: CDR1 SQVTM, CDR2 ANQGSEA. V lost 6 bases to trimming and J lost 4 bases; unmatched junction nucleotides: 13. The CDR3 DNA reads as TGCAGCGTCACACCGGGACTACACGTCCCAGATACGCAGTATTTT. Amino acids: CSVTPGLHVPDTQYF.